This T cell receptor beta chain was recovered during a study of graft-versus-host responses after intestinal transplantation. General observations from the study: Across patients carrying graft-donor T cell macrochimerism, allografts held high graft-versus-host to host-versus-graft clonal ratios.

The germline V gene has CDR1 SGDLS and CDR2 YYNGEE. V dropped 1 base and J dropped 5; count of bases not matched to a gene: 7. The CDR3 totals 15 residues. Assay used: immunoSEQ multiplex PCR; TCRdb lists only in-frame clones, some missing. The sample includes fewer than 70,000 clones, roughly 92% seen only once; the top ten take roughly 6.7%. Note on this clone: No antigen is known for it.

This clonotype originated in a human patient who received an intestinal transplant, so some T cells may come from the graft donor. This specimen consisted of bone marrow, obtained less than 750 days after intestinal transplantation. V usage is TRBV9 and J usage is TRBJ2-5, with 8 bases matching TRBD1. In DNA, the CDR3 is TGTGCCAGCAGCGTATTTTCAGGGGGCGGGGAGACCCAGTACTTC. It yields the protein CASSVFSGGGETQYF. Complete variable domain (other parts from reference TRBV9 and TRBJ2-5): DSGVTQTPKHLITATGQRVTLRCSPRSGDLSVYWYQQSLDQGLQFLIQYYNGEERAKGNILERFSAQQFPDLHSELNLSSLELGDSALYFCASSVFSGGGETQYFGPGTRLLVL.